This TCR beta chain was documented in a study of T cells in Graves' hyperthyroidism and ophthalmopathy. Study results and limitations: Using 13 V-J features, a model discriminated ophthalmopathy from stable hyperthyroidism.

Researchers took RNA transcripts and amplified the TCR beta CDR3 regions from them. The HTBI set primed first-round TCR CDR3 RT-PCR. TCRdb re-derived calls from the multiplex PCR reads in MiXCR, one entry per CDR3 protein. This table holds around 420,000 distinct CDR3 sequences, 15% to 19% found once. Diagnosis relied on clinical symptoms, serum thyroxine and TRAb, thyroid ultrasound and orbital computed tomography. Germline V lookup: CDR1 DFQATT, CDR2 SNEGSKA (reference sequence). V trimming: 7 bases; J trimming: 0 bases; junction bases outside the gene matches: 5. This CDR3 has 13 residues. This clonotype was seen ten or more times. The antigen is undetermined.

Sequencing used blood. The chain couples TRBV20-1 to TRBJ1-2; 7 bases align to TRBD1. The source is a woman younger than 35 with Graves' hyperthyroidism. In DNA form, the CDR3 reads TGCAGTGTTCCACAGGGGACTAACTATGGCTACACCTTC. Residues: CSVPQGTNYGYTF.